This T cell receptor (beta chain) was identified during a study of blood T cell repertoires in COVID-19. Sequencing was performed with immunoSEQ multiplex PCR; in TCRdb, only in-frame clones are kept and a portion is missing. The table has about 270,000 clones, 80% to 95% seen once. Study members were between about 18 and 90 years old and lived in 20 to 30 US regions. Within 2 weeks before study entry, exposed participants met a COVID-19 case. V lost 4 bases, J lost 6 bases, and 7 bases stayed unmatched. This CDR3 is 15 amino acids long. Germline CDR1 and CDR2: SGHNT and YYREEE (reference sequence). The sequence was obtained from a man aged 40-50 years who had been exposed to COVID-19. The J gene is TRBJ2-1, the V gene TRBV5-4, with 10 bases that match TRBD1. Sequencing was done on a sample of PBMCs or T cells enriched from blood (not recorded which). CDR3 residues: CASSHDRGPGNEQFF. As DNA, the CDR3 is TGTGCCAGCAGCCACGACAGGGGGCCTGGCAATGAGCAGTTCTTC. The variable domain in full, with the rest retrieved from reference TRBV5-4 and TRBJ2-1, is ETGVTQSPTHLIKTRGQQVTLRCSSQSGHNTVSWYQQALGQGPQFIFQYYREEENGRGNFPPRFSGLQFPNYSSELNVNALELDDSALYLCASSHDRGPGNEQFFGPGTRLTVL.